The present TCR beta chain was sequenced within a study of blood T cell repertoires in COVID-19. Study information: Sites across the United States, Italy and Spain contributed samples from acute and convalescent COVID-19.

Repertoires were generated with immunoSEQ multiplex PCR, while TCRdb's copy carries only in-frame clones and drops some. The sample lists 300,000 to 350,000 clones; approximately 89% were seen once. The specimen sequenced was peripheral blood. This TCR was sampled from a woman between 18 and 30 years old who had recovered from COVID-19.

The CDR3 spells CASSFADRGPEAFF. The CDR3 DNA sequence: TGTGCCAGCAGTTTTGCGGACAGGGGGCCTGAAGCTTTCTTT. J is TRBJ1-1 and V is TRBV7-2; 11 bases are a match to TRBD1. Germline lookup yields CDR1 SGHTA and CDR2 FQGNSA. This CDR3 has 14 amino acids. V shed 6 bases and J 6 bases; nucleotides not matched to a gene: 6.